The rows below give T cell receptor beta chains drawn from one sample of a study of regulatory T cells in long-lasting Graves disease. TCRdb reprocessed the multiplex PCR reads via MiXCR and lists one record per CDR3 protein. The sample holds about 430,000 distinct CDR3 sequences; about 15% are singletons and the top ten take around 7.6%. The same specimen was also included in a second study, on T cells in Graves' hyperthyroidism and ophthalmopathy.

Sequenced material: peripheral blood mononuclear cells (PBMCs), taken at new diagnosis, from a patient treated with antithyroid drugs. These receptors all come from a woman aged 40 to 50 with Graves disease. CDR3s include the opening cysteine and the closing phenylalanine or tryptophan. The D gene is left open where the match is weak. Clone size is stated in some rows and not others, as once, few, many or a class when expanded.

- - TRBJ1-5 TRBV15 TGTGCCACCAGCATGGACAGATATAGCAATCAGCCCCAGCATTTT CATSMDRYSNQPQHF
- - TRBJ1-5 TRBV19 TGTGCCAGTAGTGGGTCCGGGGTGAATCAGCCCCAGCATTTT CASSGSGVNQPQHF
- many TRBJ2-6 TRBV5-1 TGCGCCAGCAGCTCGGACGGGGTTTCTGGGGCCAACGTCCTGACTTTC CASSSDGVSGANVLTF
TRBD2 many TRBJ2-1 TRBV24-1 TGTGCCACCAGTGATACCTGGGGCAGCGGGAGTGTGTATGAGCAGTTCTTC CATSDTWGSGSVYEQFF
- - TRBJ1-1 TRBV20-1 TGCAGTGCTAGGACAGGAAACACTGAAGCTTTCTTT CSARTGNTEAFF
- many TRBJ2-2 TRBV14 TGTGCCAGCAGCAAGGGACGGGCCGCGAACACCGGGGAGCTGTTTTTT CASSKGRAANTGELFF
TRBD2 many TRBJ2-3 TRBV6-1 TGTGCCAGCAGTCGACTAGCGGCGGGAGATACGCAGTATTTT CASSRLAAGDTQYF
- many TRBJ2-1 TRBV11-3 TGTGCCAGCAGCTTAGCATATGGGGCCAATGAGCAGTTCTTC CASSLAYGANEQFF
- - TRBJ1-5 TRBV3-1 TGTGCCAGCAGCCAAGAACTTAGCAATCAGCCCCAGCATTTT CASSQELSNQPQHF
TRBD1 many TRBJ1-2 TRBV11-2 TGTGCCAGCAGCGCCAGGACAGGGCTTGATGGCTACACCTTC CASSARTGLDGYTF
- - TRBJ2-3 TRBV18 TGTGCCAGCTCACCCCCCAACGTCGACAGGCTCGCGGATACGCAGTATTTT CASSPPNVDRLADTQYF
TRBD2 many TRBJ2-1 TRBV3-1 TGTGCCAGCAGTCCCACCGGGACTAGCGGGAGAGGGGGGTACAATGAGCAGTTCTTC CASSPTGTSGRGGYNEQFF